This entry lists 19 T cell receptor beta chains sequenced from one sample in a study of a mutant IDH1 vaccine in newly diagnosed glioma. Here immunoSEQ multiplex PCR was the method, and the copy in TCRdb shows in-frame clones only, minus some. The repertoire holds tens of thousands of clones, with roughly 91% as singletons. Antigens of these TCRs are unknown. The sample's time point: week 11, during vaccination. Mutant IDH1 20-mer peptide, at 300 ug, made up each vaccine dose, with topical imiquimod. Here the sequenced sample was PBMCs, taken from a glioma patient whose treatment included an IDH1 peptide vaccine. The receptors here all came from a man aged 50-59 years with glioma.

The chain uses TRBV7-9 and TRBJ2-3, with 8 nucleotides matching TRBD1. The CDR3 length is 15 residues. Germline CDR1 SEHNR, CDR2 FQNEAQ (reference sequence). With 5 bases clipped from V and 8 bases from J, the junction kept 12 bases outside the gene matches. This chain's CDR3 is CASSLRTGTGVTQYF. CDR3 sequence (DNA): TGTGCCAGCAGCCTCCGGACTGGGACAGGAGTTACGCAGTATTTT.

The V gene is TRBV7-2, the J gene TRBJ2-1, with 11 bases lining up with TRBD2. The CDR3 runs 15 residues. The germline gives CDR1 SGHTA, CDR2 FQGNSA. Losses at the gene ends were 2 bases for V and 9 bases for J; bases not matched to a gene: 6. The DNA of the CDR3 is TGTGCCAGCAGCTTACATCTAGCGGGAGGTGGTGAGCAGTTCTTC. Residues: CASSLHLAGGGEQFF.

The chain uses TRBV30 and TRBJ1-4, with D uncertain. The germline CDR1 and CDR2 sequences are GTSNPN and SVGIG (reference sequence). The CDR3 has 12 amino acids. Trimming cost V 2 bases and J 7 bases, with 8 bases left between them. The DNA of the CDR3 is TGTGCCTGGAGTTTAAAGGGTGAAAAACTGTTTTTT. It encodes CAWSLKGEKLFF. Full variable domain (rest looked up from reference TRBV30 and TRBJ1-4): SQTIHQWPATLVQPVGSPLSLECTVEGTSNPNLYWYRQAAGRGLQLLFYSVGIGQISSEVPQNLSASRPQDRQFILSSKKLLLSDSGFYLCAWSLKGEKLFFGSGTQLSVL.

The table lists this clone with a count of one. This chain connects TRBV4-1 to TRBJ2-3, with D possibly TRBD1 on 7 matching bases. Germline CDR1 and CDR2: MGHRA and YSYEKL. This CDR3 comprises 16 residues. The V end lost 5 bases, the J end lost 2 bases, and 17 bases lay between the germline ends. CDR3 in amino acids: CASSNFRGDPTDTQYF. In nucleotides, the CDR3 is TGCGCCAGCAGCAACTTCAGGGGGGACCCCACAGATACGCAGTATTTT.

The J gene is TRBJ1-1, the V gene TRBV7-6; 7 bases are a match to TRBD1. J lost 0 bases, V lost 4 bases, and 11 bases had no gene match. Germline CDR1 and CDR2: SGHVS and FNYEAQ. The CDR3 covers 17 residues. The CDR3 bases are TGTGCCAGCAGCTCCCGACCGGGACAGCTCATGAACACTGAAGCTTTCTTT. Protein: CASSSRPGQLMNTEAFF.

This rearrangement joins TRBV30 to TRBJ1-1; perhaps TRBD1 as D (6 bases). The germline V and J ends were trimmed by 3 bases and 2 bases, with 13 bases remaining between them. The germline gives CDR1 GTSNPN, CDR2 SVGIG (reference sequence). This CDR3 is 14 amino acids long. CDR3 sequence (DNA): TGTGCCTGGAGGTTGGGGACACTCAACACTGAAGCTTTCTTT. As protein: CAWRLGTLNTEAFF.

The chain carries TRBV27 and TRBJ1-1, with D hard to call. Germline CDR1 and CDR2: MNHEY and SMNVEV (reference sequence). Trimming stripped 2 bases from V and 2 bases from J, with 6 bases between. CDR3 length: 13 amino acids. The CDR3 coding sequence is TGTGCCAGCAGTTTACTAGCAAACACTGAAGCTTTCTTT. Translated, it gives CASSLLANTEAFF.

The chain joins TRBV30 to TRBJ2-3; 9 positions match TRBD2. J was trimmed by 6 bases and V by 0 bases; bases with no gene match: 4. The V gene's germline CDR1 is GTSNPN and CDR2 SVGIG (reference sequence). This CDR3 contains 14 residues. The CDR3 DNA reads TGTGCCTGGAGTGTACGAGCGGGAGGTGATACGCAGTATTTT. It codes for CAWSVRAGGDTQYF.

The chain is built from TRBV27 and TRBJ2-7; TRBD2 matches at 8 bases. The CDR3 totals 18 residues. Germline V gene data show CDR1 as MNHEY and CDR2 as SMNVEV (reference sequence). The junction had 17 bases not matched to a gene; V was cut back by 5 bases and J by 2 bases. This chain's CDR3 is CASSPNPPLAGDPYEQYF. The DNA for the CDR3 is TGTGCCAGCAGTCCGAACCCTCCCCTAGCGGGTGATCCCTACGAGCAGTACTTC.

This clone occurred a few times. The chain combines TRBV10-1 with TRBJ1-1; D remains unclear. The germline V and J ends were trimmed by 2 bases and 4 bases, with 8 bases remaining between them. The CDR3 has 13 residues. The germline gives CDR1 WNHNN, CDR2 SYGVQD (reference sequence). The CDR3 bases are TGCGCCAGCAGTGAGGGTTACCCCACTGAAGCTTTCTTT. The encoded protein is CASSEGYPTEAFF.

The chain is built from TRBV4-2 and TRBJ1-4; D gene ambiguous. This CDR3 region has 17 residues. Germline V gene lookup returns CDR1 LGHNA and CDR2 YNFKEQ. The V gene lost 0 bases and the J gene lost 5 bases, with 16 bases spanning the gap. The CDR3, as DNA: TGTGCCAGCAGCCAAGATCTCCTGCCCCACTCCAATGAAAAACTGTTTTTT. Protein product: CASSQDLLPHSNEKLFF.

The chain couples TRBV5-1 to TRBJ2-1; 7 bases match TRBD1. CDR3 length equals 15 residues. Per the germline V gene, CDR1 is SGHRS and CDR2 is YFSETQ. V was clipped by 5 bases and J by 0 bases; unmatched bases: 5. Here the CDR3 reads CASSGTESSYNEQFF. CDR3 nucleotides: TGCGCCAGCAGTGGGACAGAGAGCTCCTACAATGAGCAGTTCTTC.

The rearrangement uses TRBV30 and TRBJ2-1; perhaps D is TRBD1 or TRBD2 (5 bases each). Trimming pared 1 base from V and 5 bases from J, leaving 9 bases between. The CDR3 is made up of 13 amino acids. Germline V gene data show CDR1 as GTSNPN and CDR2 as SVGIG (reference sequence). The CDR3 loop is CAWSARGHNEQFF. Here the CDR3 DNA reads TGTGCCTGGAGTGCCCGGGGACACAATGAGCAGTTCTTC.

There are a few counts of this clone. The chain joins TRBV5-6 to TRBJ2-7; D remains ambiguous. Germline loops: CDR1 SGHDT, CDR2 YYEEEE. The CDR3 runs to 14 residues. V was shortened by 0 bases and J by 2 bases, with 9 bases between the two germline ends. CDR3 in amino acids: CASSLVTAPYEQYF. In DNA, the CDR3 is TGTGCCAGCAGCTTGGTTACGGCGCCCTACGAGCAGTACTTC.

The CDR3 DNA reads as TGCGCCAGCAGCCAAGAAGCGGGAGGAGGAGATACGCAGTATTTT. Translated: CASSQEAGGGDTQYF. The chain recombines TRBV4-1 with TRBJ2-3, with 9 bases that match TRBD2. With V trimmed by 0 bases and J by 5 bases, 3 bases remained unmatched. The germline gives CDR1 MGHRA, CDR2 YSYEKL. The CDR3 is made up of 15 amino acids.

The chain couples TRBV19 to TRBJ2-5; a weak D match, TRBD2 (6 bases). With 7 bases removed from V and 5 bases from J, the gap between germline ends came to 23 bases. Germline CDR1 and CDR2: LNHDA and SQIVND (reference sequence). The CDR3 length is 16 residues. The CDR3 is CASTRSRAGGRETQYF. CDR3 sequence (DNA): TGTGCCAGTACCAGATCCCGGGCAGGTGGGAGGGAGACCCAGTACTTC.

V gene TRBV9 combines with J gene TRBJ1-5; D might be TRBD1 (6 bases). Trimming pared 2 bases from V and 7 bases from J, leaving 22 bases between. Germline V gene data show CDR1 as SGDLS and CDR2 as YYNGEE. This CDR3 region has 17 residues. CDR3 sequence reads: CASSVSRTARTGQPQHF. In DNA, the CDR3 is TGTGCCAGCAGCGTTAGCCGGACGGCTCGTACAGGGCAGCCCCAGCATTTT.

The J gene is TRBJ1-1, the V gene TRBV4-2; TRBD1 aligns across 7 bases. Looked up from germline, CDR1 is LGHNA and CDR2 is YNFKEQ. Unmatched junction bases numbered 6, after V lost 1 base and J lost 1 base. This CDR3 is built from 16 residues. CDR3 DNA: TGTGCCAGCAGCCAAGGACAGGGCGGAGGGAACACTGAAGCTTTCTTT. It codes for CASSQGQGGGNTEAFF.

The chain has TRBV7-2 and TRBJ2-5; no clear D. CDR1 SGHTA and CDR2 FQGNSA come from the germline V gene. CDR3 length: 15 amino acids. The V end lost 5 bases, the J end lost 1 base, and 14 bases lay between the germline ends. CDR3 protein: CASSTTPAAQETQYF. CDR3 DNA sequence: TGTGCCAGCAGCACGACCCCTGCGGCCCAAGAGACCCAGTACTTC.